Listed below are T cell receptor beta chains from one sample, sequenced in a study of cytomegalovirus exposure and HLA in healthy donors. Using immunoSEQ multiplex PCR, the repertoire was profiled, and TCRdb retains in-frame clones only, with some absent. Among roughly 100,000 clones listed, roughly 85% were seen once. The sequenced sample was PBMCs. The receptor source for this set is a man in his forties in good health and CMV-seronegative. The CDR3 runs from the conserved cysteine through the conserved F or W. D genes are given only for firm matches. Clone size, where shown, is once, few, many, or a class for clones that have expanded.

V	D	J	size	DNA	CDR3
TRBV7-9	NA	TRBJ2-3	NA	TGTGCCAGCAGCACCCTTGGGGCTCACGGCACAGATACGCAGTATTTT	CASSTLGAHGTDTQYF
TRBV19	TRBD1	TRBJ2-2	NA	TGTGCCAGTAGTATCGGACAGGGGAACACCGGGGAGCTGTTTTTT	CASSIGQGNTGELFF
TRBV13	NA	TRBJ2-1	NA	TGTGCCAGCAGCCCGACTCTGTCTAGCATCTCAAATGAGCAGTTCTTC	CASSPTLSSISNEQFF
TRBV15	TRBD1	TRBJ2-3	NA	TGTGCCACCAATAAAGACAGGGGATTAAGCGCAGATACGCAGTATTTT	CATNKDRGLSADTQYF
TRBV5-1	TRBD2	TRBJ2-7	NA	TGCGCCAGCAGCTTAGGGACTAGCGGGGCACCCTCCTACGAGCAGTACTTC	CASSLGTSGAPSYEQYF
TRBV18	TRBD1	TRBJ1-4	NA	TGTGCCAGCTCACTGTCGACAGGGTATGAAAAACTGTTTTTT	CASSLSTGYEKLFF
TRBV7-2	TRBD1	TRBJ1-4	NA	TGTGCCAGCAGCCGGAGACAGGGGGCCAGTGAAAAACTGTTTTTT	CASSRRQGASEKLFF
TRBV12-5	NA	TRBJ2-7	NA	TGTGCTAGTGGTTATAGCTACGAGCAGTACTTC	CASGYSYEQYF
TRBV30	NA	TRBJ1-2	NA	TGTGCCTGGAGCGGTCAGGAAAATAACTATGGCTACACCTTC	CAWSGQENNYGYTF
TRBV5-1	TRBD2	TRBJ2-7	NA	TGCGCCAGCAGCTTATCTAGCGGGGGGGCCTACGAGCAGTACTTC	CASSLSSGGAYEQYF
TRBV7-8	TRBD2	TRBJ2-2	NA	TGTGCCAGCCGATACGGGGGGACGAACACCGGGGAGCTGTTTTTT	CASRYGGTNTGELFF
TRBV10-3	TRBD2	TRBJ2-3	NA	TGTGCCATCAGTGGGGCTAGCGGGGGGAGTAGCACAGATACGCAGTATTTT	CAISGASGGSSTDTQYF
TRBV5-4	TRBD2	TRBJ2-1	NA	TGTGCCAGCAGCTCCGGGACTAGCGGGGGCAATGAGCAGTTCTTC	CASSSGTSGGNEQFF
TRBV14	NA	TRBJ1-2	NA	TGTGCCAGCAGCCAAGGACAGTTCTATGGCTACACCTTC	CASSQGQFYGYTF
TRBV6-5	NA	TRBJ1-2	NA	TGTGCCAGCAGTTACGGGAGACAAGGAAGCTACACCTTC	CASSYGRQGSYTF
TRBV5-1	NA	TRBJ2-6	NA	TGCGCCAGCAGCTCTTTGGAGTCTGGGGCCAACGTCCTGACTTTC	CASSSLESGANVLTF
TRBV6-1	TRBD2	TRBJ2-3	NA	TGTGCCAGCAGCCAAGCGGGGGGGTTCACAGATACGCAGTATTTT	CASSQAGGFTDTQYF
TRBV5-1	TRBD1	TRBJ1-4	NA	TGCGCCAGCAGCTTAGGGACAGAGACTCTTGCAACTAATGAAAAACTGTTTTTT	CASSLGTETLATNEKLFF
TRBV6-5	NA	TRBJ1-4	NA	TGTGCCAGCAGTTGGGAGAGGACTAATGAAAAACTGTTTTTT	CASSWERTNEKLFF
TRBV7-6	NA	TRBJ1-2	NA	TGTGCCAGCAGCTTGGGCCGAGGGGGAGGGATGAAAGGCTACACCTTC	CASSLGRGGGMKGYTF
TRBV30	NA	TRBJ2-7	NA	TGTGCCTGGAGTGTGGCGGCCTGGGAGCAGTACTTC	CAWSVAAWEQYF
TRBV27	NA	TRBJ1-5	NA	TGTGCCAGCAGTTTATCGGGCAACAGGGCTAATCAGCCCCAGCATTTT	CASSLSGNRANQPQHF
TRBV11-3	NA	TRBJ2-7	NA	TGTGCCAGCAGCTTAAGGAGCTCCTACGAGCAGTACTTC	CASSLRSSYEQYF
TRBV4-1	NA	TRBJ2-1	NA	TGCGCCAGCAGCCAAGGACAGAGCTACAATGAGCAGTTCTTC	CASSQGQSYNEQFF
TRBV29-1	TRBD2	TRBJ2-7	NA	TGCAGCGTTACACTTAGCGGGATCTCCTACGAGCAGTACTTC	CSVTLSGISYEQYF
TRBV18	NA	TRBJ2-2	NA	TGTGCCAGCTCACCGTACCAGGGCGGGGAGCTGTTTTTT	CASSPYQGGELFF
TRBV7-2	NA	TRBJ2-2	few	TGTGCCAGCAGGCAACAGGTGGGGTCCACCGGGGAGCTGTTTTTT	CASRQQVGSTGELFF
TRBV7-3	TRBD2	TRBJ2-3	few	TGTGCCAGCAGCCTAGACGGTGGGCTAGCGGGGGGGCGTGATACGCAGTATTTT	CASSLDGGLAGGRDTQYF